This TCR beta chain was sequenced for a study of T cells after yellow fever vaccination. About the research overall: SMART-Seq v4 Ultra Low Input prepared the low-cell-number fractions.

Study conclusions and caveats: Abundant bulk-derived clonotypes could contaminate FACS-sorted repertoires. After the booster, approximately 95% of CD4 and about nine tenths of CD8 primary-response clones were re-detected.

This clonotype has a count of ten or more. Its target is not known. Researchers made TCR cDNA using 5'RACE template switching, and this step added a universal primer site and UMIs. TCRdb redid the calling of the 5' RACE reads with MiXCR, one entry per CDR3 protein. This repertoire shows some 390,000 distinct CDR3 sequences, 6.2% found once; its top ten account for over 12%. CDR1 SGHTA and CDR2 FQGNSA come from the germline V gene. V was pared by 2 bases and J by 4 bases, with 2 bases of the junction left unmatched. There are 14 residues in the CDR3. The TCR was taken from a man aged 25-45 years who received the YFV17D yellow fever vaccine. V and J are TRBV7-2 and TRBJ2-3, with TRBD2 matching 8 bases. Sequences were derived from PBMCs, sampled 5 days after the yellow fever booster vaccination. This CDR3 reads CASSLSGSADTQYF. The CDR3 nucleotides are TGTGCCAGCAGCTTAAGCGGGAGCGCAGATACGCAGTATTTT.